This is a list of T cell receptor beta chains from one sample in a study of T-cell reconstitution after alpha-beta-depleted transplantation in children. TCRdb re-derived calls from the PCR reads in MiXCR, one entry per CDR3 protein. The repertoire holds some 350,000 distinct CDR3 sequences, with about a tenth as singletons. Sequenced here: PBMCs from the stem cell graft donor, sampled from the stem cell graft. Source of these receptors: a human donor who donated a stem cell graft to a child with acute lymphoblastic leukemia. CDR3s include the opening cysteine and the closing phenylalanine or tryptophan. D genes are given only for firm matches. Clone size is shown for a subset of rows, as once, few, many or a class of expanded clone.

J	size	D	V	CDR3	DNA
TRBJ2-3	many	TRBD1	TRBV29-1	CSVARGTGAGDTQYF	TGCAGCGTTGCTCGCGGGACAGGGGCTGGGGATACGCAGTATTTT
TRBJ2-5	few	.	TRBV6-5	CASSYSYRETQYF	TGTGCCAGCAGTTACTCGTATCGAGAGACCCAGTACTTC
TRBJ2-1	.	TRBD1	TRBV20-1	CSAEGASSYNEQFF	TGCAGTGCCGAGGGGGCCAGCTCCTACAATGAGCAGTTCTTC
TRBJ2-2	many	TRBD2	TRBV9	CASSVSGRVPGELFF	TGTGCCAGCAGCGTAAGCGGGAGGGTACCCGGGGAGCTGTTTTTT
TRBJ1-1	few	TRBD1	TRBV6-1	CASRTDRENTEAFF	TGTGCCAGCAGGACGGACAGGGAGAACACTGAAGCTTTCTTT
TRBJ2-2	few	.	TRBV5-1	CASSLVPSDANTGELFF	TGCGCCAGCAGCTTGGTCCCTAGCGACGCGAACACCGGGGAGCTGTTTTTT
TRBJ2-1	few	TRBD2	TRBV7-9	CASSPSSGRANEQFF	TGTGCCAGCAGCCCATCTAGCGGGAGGGCGAATGAGCAGTTCTTC
TRBJ2-7	.	.	TRBV7-6	CASSFGTDYEQYF	TGTGCCAGCAGCTTCGGGACCGATTACGAGCAGTACTTC
TRBJ2-5	many	.	TRBV7-2	CASSLAATRARETQYF	TGTGCCAGCAGCTTAGCCGCGACTAGGGCCCGCGAGACCCAGTACTTC
TRBJ2-7	few	.	TRBV20-1	CSARPQGFRNEQYF	TGCAGTGCTAGACCTCAGGGGTTTAGGAACGAGCAGTACTTC
TRBJ2-2	.	TRBD1	TRBV5-1	CASSVQGADTGELFF	TGCGCCAGCAGCGTACAGGGGGCGGACACCGGGGAGCTGTTTTTT
TRBJ1-2	.	TRBD1	TRBV27	CASSRDRTNYGYTF	TGTGCCAGCAGTCGGGACAGGACTAACTATGGCTACACCTTC
TRBJ2-2	many	TRBD2	TRBV3-1	CASSQAPGLADKNTGELFF	TGTGCCAGCAGCCAAGCACCCGGACTAGCGGATAAGAACACCGGGGAGCTGTTTTTT
TRBJ1-2	many	.	TRBV12-3/TRBV12-4	CASSPKRRNGYTF	TGTGCCAGCAGTCCTAAGAGAAGGAATGGCTACACCTTC
TRBJ2-1	few	TRBD1	TRBV20-1	CSAKGPRTGQGYNEQFF	TGCAGTGCAAAGGGACCCAGGACGGGACAGGGATACAATGAGCAGTTCTTC
TRBJ1-5	.	TRBD1	TRBV27	CASSLSRGYSNQPQHF	TGTGCCAGCAGTTTATCCAGGGGGTATAGCAATCAGCCCCAGCATTTT
TRBJ1-4	.	TRBD1	TRBV5-1	CASSPDRGRRNEKLFF	TGCGCCAGCAGCCCTGACAGGGGGCGTCGTAATGAAAAACTGTTTTTT
TRBJ2-1	many	TRBD1	TRBV7-2	CASSSGQGPYNEQFF	TGTGCCAGCAGCAGCGGACAGGGCCCCTACAATGAGCAGTTCTTC
TRBJ2-7	many	.	TRBV7-9	CASSLAGSNEQYF	TGTGCCAGCAGCTTAGCGGGATCAAACGAGCAGTACTTC
TRBJ1-4	few	.	TRBV25-1	CASSEWVDIKDEKLFF	TGTGCCAGCAGTGAATGGGTAGACATCAAGGATGAAAAACTGTTTTTT
TRBJ2-2	few	.	TRBV27	CASSYAPPGAYSHTGELFF	TGTGCCAGCAGTTACGCCCCCCCGGGGGCATATTCTCACACCGGGGAGCTGTTTTTT
TRBJ1-6	.	.	TRBV20-1	CSARDRAGTYNSPLHF	TGCAGTGCTAGAGATAGGGCAGGGACTTATAATTCACCCCTCCACTTT
TRBJ2-7	.	.	TRBV7-2	CASSNLVAVEQYF	TGTGCCAGCAGCAACCTGGTGGCAGTCGAGCAGTACTTC
TRBJ1-2	many	.	TRBV5-1	CASSYDSNYGYTF	TGCGCCAGCAGTTACGACAGCAACTATGGCTACACCTTC
TRBJ2-7	few	.	TRBV10-3	CAISEELDPYEQYF	TGTGCCATCAGTGAAGAACTAGACCCCTACGAGCAGTACTTC
TRBJ1-2	few	.	TRBV6-1	CASSRPGTQPKGYTF	TGTGCCAGCAGTCGCCCCGGGACGCAACCCAAAGGCTACACCTTC
TRBJ2-7	few	TRBD2	TRBV4-1	CASSPSRTSGRNEQYF	TGCGCCAGCAGCCCTTCTCGGACTAGCGGGAGGAACGAGCAGTACTTC
TRBJ1-1	.	TRBD1	TRBV24-1	CATSDHMTGDPPRGTEAFF	TGTGCCACCAGTGATCATATGACAGGGGATCCGCCAAGGGGCACTGAAGCTTTCTTT
TRBJ2-1	many	.	TRBV12-3/TRBV12-4	CASALAEQFF	TGTGCCAGCGCACTAGCTGAGCAGTTCTTC
TRBJ2-3	many	TRBD2	TRBV24-1	CATSDWGTSGATDTQYF	TGTGCCACCAGTGATTGGGGGACTAGCGGGGCAACAGATACGCAGTATTTT
TRBJ2-3	.	.	TRBV5-1	CASSSYVDTQYF	TGCGCCAGCAGCTCCTACGTAGATACGCAGTATTTT
TRBJ2-5	many	.	TRBV7-9	CASSLEGRETQYF	TGTGCCAGCAGCTTAGAGGGGCGCGAGACCCAGTACTTC
TRBJ2-7	.	TRBD1	TRBV4-1	CASSHPDRVYEQYF	TGCGCCAGCAGCCACCCCGACAGGGTATACGAGCAGTACTTC
TRBJ2-1	few	.	TRBV7-9	CASSRSPNPSNEQFF	TGTGCCAGCAGCCGCTCCCCGAACCCATCCAATGAGCAGTTCTTC
TRBJ1-1	few	.	TRBV18	CASSPLTGTYTEAFF	TGTGCCAGCTCACCCTTAACGGGAACCTACACTGAAGCTTTCTTT
TRBJ2-1	.	TRBD1	TRBV28	CASGLGQGQYNEQFF	TGTGCCAGCGGCCTTGGACAGGGACAATACAATGAGCAGTTCTTC